This T cell receptor beta chain was profiled in a study of cytomegalovirus exposure and HLA in healthy donors. On the study more broadly: An early data release held tens of millions of unique TCRs from HLA-typed donors. In terms of ancestry, the Caucasian-associated cluster contained roughly 80% of the 350 to 450 genotyped donors.

Comment on this clone: Its antigen is unidentified.

The PCR ran on 60 Vbeta and 13 Jbeta primers. Method: immunoSEQ multiplex PCR; TCRdb's copy keeps in-frame clones and lacks some. The sample holds approximately 100,000 clones; around three quarters are singletons and the top ten take around 5%. Study results and caveats: Per a later analysis, 16,951 TCR beta sequences showed association with HLA alleles at 0.05 false discovery rate.

The CDR3 is 14 amino acids. V dropped 7 bases and J dropped 3 bases, with 16 bases sitting between them. Germline V CDR1 and CDR2: SGHRS, YFSETQ. The source material was PBMCs. The chain employs TRBV5-1 and TRBJ1-1; a possible D gene is TRBD1 (6 bases). This receptor was obtained from a woman aged 18-30 years in good health and CMV-seropositive. The CDR3 spells CASFATPGDTEAFF. For the CDR3, the DNA is TGCGCCAGCTTTGCGACCCCAGGGGACACTGAAGCTTTCTTT.